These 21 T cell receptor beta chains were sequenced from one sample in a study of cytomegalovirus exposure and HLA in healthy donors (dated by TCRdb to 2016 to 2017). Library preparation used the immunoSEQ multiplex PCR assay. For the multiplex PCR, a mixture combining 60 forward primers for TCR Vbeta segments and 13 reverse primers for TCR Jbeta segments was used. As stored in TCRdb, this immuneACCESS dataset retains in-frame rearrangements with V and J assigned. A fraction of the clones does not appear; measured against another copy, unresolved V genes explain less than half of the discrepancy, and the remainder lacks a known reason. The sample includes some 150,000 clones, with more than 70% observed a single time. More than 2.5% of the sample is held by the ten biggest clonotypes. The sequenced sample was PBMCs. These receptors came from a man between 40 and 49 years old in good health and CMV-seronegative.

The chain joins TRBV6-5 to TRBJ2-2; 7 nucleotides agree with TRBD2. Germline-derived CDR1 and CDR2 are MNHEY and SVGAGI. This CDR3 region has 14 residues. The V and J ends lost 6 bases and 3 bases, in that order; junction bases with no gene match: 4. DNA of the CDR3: TGTGCCAGCAGGTGGGGGGGTGACACCGGGGAGCTGTTTTTT. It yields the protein CASRWGGDTGELFF.

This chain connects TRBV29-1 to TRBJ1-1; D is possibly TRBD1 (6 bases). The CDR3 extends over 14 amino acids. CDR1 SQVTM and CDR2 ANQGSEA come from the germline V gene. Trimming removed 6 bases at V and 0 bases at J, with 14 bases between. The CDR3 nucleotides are TGCAGCGTGGGAGGGACAAGGATGAACACTGAAGCTTTCTTT. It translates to CSVGGTRMNTEAFF.

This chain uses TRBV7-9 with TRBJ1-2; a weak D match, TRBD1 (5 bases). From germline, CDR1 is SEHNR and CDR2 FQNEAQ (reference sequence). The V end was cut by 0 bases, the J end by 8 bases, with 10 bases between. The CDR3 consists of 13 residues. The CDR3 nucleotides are TGTGCCAGCAGCTTAGCGGCAGGGCAAGGCTACACCTTC. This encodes CASSLAAGQGYTF.

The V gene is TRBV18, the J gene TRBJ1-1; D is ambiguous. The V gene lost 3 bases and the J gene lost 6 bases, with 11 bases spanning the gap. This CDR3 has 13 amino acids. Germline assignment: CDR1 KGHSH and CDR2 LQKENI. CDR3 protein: CASSPSVGAEAFF. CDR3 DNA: TGTGCCAGCTCACCGTCGGTCGGGGCTGAAGCTTTCTTT.

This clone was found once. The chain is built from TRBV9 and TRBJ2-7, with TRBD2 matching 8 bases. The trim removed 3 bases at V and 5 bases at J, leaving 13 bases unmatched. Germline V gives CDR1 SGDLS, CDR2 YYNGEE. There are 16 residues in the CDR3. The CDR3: CASSARTSGNGNEQYF. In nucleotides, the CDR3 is TGTGCCAGCAGCGCCCGAACTAGCGGCAACGGTAACGAGCAGTACTTC. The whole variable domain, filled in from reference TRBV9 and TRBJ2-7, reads DSGVTQTPKHLITATGQRVTLRCSPRSGDLSVYWYQQSLDQGLQFLIQYYNGEERAKGNILERFSAQQFPDLHSELNLSSLELGDSALYFCASSARTSGNGNEQYFGPGTRLTVT.

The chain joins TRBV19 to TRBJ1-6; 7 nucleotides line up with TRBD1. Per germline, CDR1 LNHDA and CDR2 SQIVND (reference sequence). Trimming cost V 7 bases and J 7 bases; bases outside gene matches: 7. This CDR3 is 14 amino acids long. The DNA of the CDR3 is TGTGCCAGTACCCCCTCAGGGGGGAATTCACCCCTCCACTTT. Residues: CASTPSGGNSPLHF.

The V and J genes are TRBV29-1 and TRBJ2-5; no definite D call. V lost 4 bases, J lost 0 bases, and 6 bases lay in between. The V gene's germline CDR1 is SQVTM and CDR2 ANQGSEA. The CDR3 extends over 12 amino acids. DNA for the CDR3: TGCAGCGTTGTGGGCCACCAAGAGACCCAGTACTTC. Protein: CSVVGHQETQYF.

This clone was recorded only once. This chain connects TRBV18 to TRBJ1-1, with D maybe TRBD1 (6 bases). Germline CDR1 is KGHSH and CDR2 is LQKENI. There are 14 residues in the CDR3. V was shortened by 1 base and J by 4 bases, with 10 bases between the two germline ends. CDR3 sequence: CASSPRTAITEAFF. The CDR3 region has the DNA TGTGCCAGCTCACCACGGACAGCAATCACTGAAGCTTTCTTT.

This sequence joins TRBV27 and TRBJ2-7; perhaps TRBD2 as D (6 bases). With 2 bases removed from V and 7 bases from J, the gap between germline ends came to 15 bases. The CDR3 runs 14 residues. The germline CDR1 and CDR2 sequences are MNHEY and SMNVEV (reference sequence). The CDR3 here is CASSLIGEVKEQYF. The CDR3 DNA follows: TGTGCCAGCAGTTTAATCGGGGAGGTGAAGGAGCAGTACTTC.

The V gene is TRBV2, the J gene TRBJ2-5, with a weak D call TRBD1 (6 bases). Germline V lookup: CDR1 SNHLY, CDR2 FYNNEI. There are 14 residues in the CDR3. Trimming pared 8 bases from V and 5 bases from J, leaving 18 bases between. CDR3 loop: CASQENRASETQYF. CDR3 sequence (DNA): TGTGCCAGCCAGGAAAACAGGGCCAGTGAGACCCAGTACTTC.

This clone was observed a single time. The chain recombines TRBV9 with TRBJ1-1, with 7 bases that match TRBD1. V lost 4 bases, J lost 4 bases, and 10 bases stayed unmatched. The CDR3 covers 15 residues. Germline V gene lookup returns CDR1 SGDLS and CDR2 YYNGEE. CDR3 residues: CASSSTGQLGTEAFF. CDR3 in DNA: TGTGCCAGCAGCTCAACGGGACAGCTTGGCACTGAAGCTTTCTTT.

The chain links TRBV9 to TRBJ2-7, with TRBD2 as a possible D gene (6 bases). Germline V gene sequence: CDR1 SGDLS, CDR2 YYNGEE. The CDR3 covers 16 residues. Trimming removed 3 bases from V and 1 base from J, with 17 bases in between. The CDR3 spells CASSAHGGAFSYEQYF. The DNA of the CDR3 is TGTGCCAGCAGCGCTCACGGAGGGGCCTTTTCCTACGAGCAGTACTTC.

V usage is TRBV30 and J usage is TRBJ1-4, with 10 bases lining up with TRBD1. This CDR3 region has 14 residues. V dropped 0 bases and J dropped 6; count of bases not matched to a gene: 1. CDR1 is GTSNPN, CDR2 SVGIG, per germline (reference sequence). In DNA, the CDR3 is TGTGCCTGGAGTGTTGGACAGGGGGATGAAAAACTGTTTTTT. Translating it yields CAWSVGQGDEKLFF.

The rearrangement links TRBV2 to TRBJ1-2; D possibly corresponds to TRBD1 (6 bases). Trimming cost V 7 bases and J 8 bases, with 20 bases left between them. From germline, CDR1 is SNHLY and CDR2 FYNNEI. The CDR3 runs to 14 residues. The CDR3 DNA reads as TGTGCCAGCAACCCGACAGGCTCAATAGGAGGCTACACCTTC. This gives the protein CASNPTGSIGGYTF.

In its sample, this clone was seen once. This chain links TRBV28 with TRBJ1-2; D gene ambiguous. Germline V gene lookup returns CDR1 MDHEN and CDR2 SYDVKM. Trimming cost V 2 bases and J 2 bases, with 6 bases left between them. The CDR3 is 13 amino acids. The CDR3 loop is CASSLNRNYGYTF. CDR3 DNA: TGTGCCAGCAGTTTAAACAGAAACTATGGCTACACCTTC.

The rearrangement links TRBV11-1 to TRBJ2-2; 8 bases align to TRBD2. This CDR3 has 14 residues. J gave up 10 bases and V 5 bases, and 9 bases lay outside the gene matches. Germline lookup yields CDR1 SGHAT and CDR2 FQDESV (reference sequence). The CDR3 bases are TGTGCCAGCAGCACAGCTAGCGGGCGCTCGGAGCTGTTTTTT. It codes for CASSTASGRSELFF.

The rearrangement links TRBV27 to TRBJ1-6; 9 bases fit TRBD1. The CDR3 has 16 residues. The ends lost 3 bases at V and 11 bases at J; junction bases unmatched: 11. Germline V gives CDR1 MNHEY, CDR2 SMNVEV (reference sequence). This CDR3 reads CASSFSPQGARTPLHF. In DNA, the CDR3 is TGTGCCAGCAGTTTTTCCCCACAGGGGGCAAGGACACCCCTCCACTTT.

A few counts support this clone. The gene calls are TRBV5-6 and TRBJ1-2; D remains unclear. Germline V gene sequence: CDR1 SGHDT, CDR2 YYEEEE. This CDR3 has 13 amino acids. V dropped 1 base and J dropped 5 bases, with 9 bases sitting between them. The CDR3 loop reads CASSLLGEYGYTF. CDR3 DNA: TGTGCCAGCAGCTTGTTGGGCGAGTATGGCTACACCTTC. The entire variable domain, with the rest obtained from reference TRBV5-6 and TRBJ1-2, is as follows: DAGVTQSPTHLIKTRGQQVTLRCSPKSGHDTVSWYQQALGQGPQFIFQYYEEEERQRGNFPDRFSGHQFPNYSSELNVNALLLGDSALYLCASSLLGEYGYTFGSGTRLTVV.

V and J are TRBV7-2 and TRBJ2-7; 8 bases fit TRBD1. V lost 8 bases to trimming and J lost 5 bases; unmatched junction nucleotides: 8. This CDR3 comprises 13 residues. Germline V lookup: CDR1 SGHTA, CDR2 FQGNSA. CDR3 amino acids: CASSVDRVHEQYF. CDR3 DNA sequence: TGTGCCAGCTCCGTGGACAGGGTCCACGAGCAGTACTTC. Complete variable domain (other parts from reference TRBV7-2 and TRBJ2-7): GAGVSQSPSNKVTEKGKDVELRCDPISGHTALYWYRQSLGQGLEFLIYFQGNSAPDKSGLPSDRFSAERTGGSVSTLTIQRTQQEDSAVYLCASSVDRVHEQYFGPGTRLTVT.

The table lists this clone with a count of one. The CDR3 nucleotides are TGTGCCAGCAACGTACCCCTAGCGGAAGGCTACACCTTC. Translated: CASNVPLAEGYTF. The rearrangement uses TRBV5-8 and TRBJ1-2; D gene uncertain. Between the trimmed V and J ends, which lost 6 bases and 8 bases, there was a span of 17 bases. CDR3 length equals 13 residues. In germline, CDR1 is SGHTS, CDR2 YDEGEE. Full variable domain (remainder filled in from reference TRBV5-8 and TRBJ1-2): EAGVTQSPTHLIKTRGQQATLRCSPISGHTSVYWYQQALGLGLQFLLWYDEGEERNRGNFPPRFSGRQFPNYSSELNVNALELEDSALYLCASNVPLAEGYTFGSGTRLTVV.

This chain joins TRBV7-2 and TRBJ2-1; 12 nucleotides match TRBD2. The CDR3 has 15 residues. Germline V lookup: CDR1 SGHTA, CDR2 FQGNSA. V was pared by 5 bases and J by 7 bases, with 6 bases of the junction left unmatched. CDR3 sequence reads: CASSLLAGGWNEQFF. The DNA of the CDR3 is TGTGCCAGCAGCCTACTAGCGGGGGGCTGGAATGAGCAGTTCTTC. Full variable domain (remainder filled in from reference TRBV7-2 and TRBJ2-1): GAGVSQSPSNKVTEKGKDVELRCDPISGHTALYWYRQSLGQGLEFLIYFQGNSAPDKSGLPSDRFSAERTGGSVSTLTIQRTQQEDSAVYLCASSLLAGGWNEQFFGPGTRLTVL.